These T cell receptor beta chains were read from a single sample in a study of prognosis after radiotherapy for stage I lung cancer. TCRdb itself ran the multiplex PCR reads through MiXCR, one entry per CDR3 protein. This sample has 30,000 or so distinct CDR3 sequences; approximately 46% occur once, and the top ten carry less than 20%. The material sequenced was PBMCs, taken before or after stereotactic body radiation therapy (not recorded which). These receptor sequences come from a donor aged 50 or older with non-small cell lung cancer. CDR3s include the opening cysteine and the closing phenylalanine or tryptophan. The D gene is left open where the match is weak. The listing skips clone size in some rows; elsewhere it reads once, few, many or a size class.

v_call: TRBV6-4
d_call: TRBD2
j_call: TRBJ2-5
clone_size: many
cdr3_nt: TGTGCCAGCAGTGAGAACACGGGGGGGGAGACCCAGTACTTC
cdr3_aa: CASSENTGGETQYF

v_call: TRBV28
d_call: .
j_call: TRBJ1-2
clone_size: .
cdr3_nt: TGTGCCAGCAGTTCAGGACCCATCCAAAACTATGGCTACACCTTC
cdr3_aa: CASSSGPIQNYGYTF

v_call: TRBV28
d_call: .
j_call: TRBJ2-1
clone_size: many
cdr3_nt: TGTGCCAGCAGTTTTCCGAGCGTCACCTACAATGAGCAGTTCTTC
cdr3_aa: CASSFPSVTYNEQFF

v_call: TRBV7-2
d_call: TRBD2
j_call: TRBJ2-2
clone_size: .
cdr3_nt: TGTGCCAGCAGATTAGGACTAGCGGGAACCGGGGAGCTGTTTTTT
cdr3_aa: CASRLGLAGTGELFF

v_call: TRBV11-3
d_call: TRBD1
j_call: TRBJ2-1
clone_size: many
cdr3_nt: TGTGCCAGCAGCTTAGAACAGGGGGCTGGGGGACTTTACAATGAGCAGTTCTTC
cdr3_aa: CASSLEQGAGGLYNEQFF

v_call: TRBV20-1
d_call: TRBD1
j_call: TRBJ2-2
clone_size: many
cdr3_nt: TGCAGTGCTAGAGTGCCAGCCGTGACAGGGAAGGCCGGGGAGCTGTTTTTT
cdr3_aa: CSARVPAVTGKAGELFF

v_call: TRBV7-3
d_call: TRBD2
j_call: TRBJ2-5
clone_size: many
cdr3_nt: TGTGCCAGCAGTCCTGGGAGGGTTGAGACCCAGTACTTC
cdr3_aa: CASSPGRVETQYF

v_call: TRBV2
d_call: .
j_call: TRBJ1-1
clone_size: .
cdr3_nt: TGTGCCAGCAATGGGGGAAGGAACACTGAAGCTTTCTTT
cdr3_aa: CASNGGRNTEAFF

v_call: TRBV6-6
d_call: TRBD1
j_call: TRBJ1-2
clone_size: many
cdr3_nt: TGTGCCAGCATCGGGACAGGGCCCCTCTATGGCTACACCTTC
cdr3_aa: CASIGTGPLYGYTF

v_call: TRBV19
d_call: .
j_call: TRBJ2-2
clone_size: many
cdr3_nt: TGTGCCAGTAGTCCTTACACCGGGGAGCTGTTTTTT
cdr3_aa: CASSPYTGELFF

v_call: TRBV20-1
d_call: TRBD1
j_call: TRBJ2-4
clone_size: many
cdr3_nt: TGCAGTGCTAGACCTCGGGGACAGGGATTAGCCAAAAACATTCAGTACTTC
cdr3_aa: CSARPRGQGLAKNIQYF

v_call: TRBV24-1
d_call: .
j_call: TRBJ2-7
clone_size: .
cdr3_nt: TGTGTCACCATTGACACAGGGTCTTCTAGCTCCTACGAGCAGTACTTC
cdr3_aa: CVTIDTGSSSSYEQYF

v_call: TRBV7-8
d_call: .
j_call: TRBJ1-4
clone_size: many
cdr3_nt: TGTGCCAGCAGCTTTGGCTTAACTAATGAAAAACTGTTTTTT
cdr3_aa: CASSFGLTNEKLFF

v_call: TRBV2
d_call: .
j_call: TRBJ1-1
clone_size: .
cdr3_nt: TGTGCCAGCATAGGGGCGCAGGGCATGAACACTGAAGCTTTCTTT
cdr3_aa: CASIGAQGMNTEAFF

v_call: TRBV30
d_call: .
j_call: TRBJ1-2
clone_size: .
cdr3_nt: TGTGCCTGGAGTGTATGGAGCTATGTCCACACCTTC
cdr3_aa: CAWSVWSYVHTF

v_call: TRBV4-1
d_call: TRBD2
j_call: TRBJ2-7
clone_size: many
cdr3_nt: TGCGCCAGCAGCCAAGAAAAGGGTTCGACTAGCGGGTCGCACGAGCAGTACTTC
cdr3_aa: CASSQEKGSTSGSHEQYF

v_call: TRBV19
d_call: .
j_call: TRBJ1-6
clone_size: .
cdr3_nt: TGTGCCAGTAGTATTCTGTACAGCAATTCACCCCTCCACTTT
cdr3_aa: CASSILYSNSPLHF

v_call: TRBV20-1
d_call: TRBD2
j_call: TRBJ2-2
clone_size: many
cdr3_nt: TGCAGTGCTAATGGACTAGCGGGGGGCCCCCGCGGGGCCGGGGAGCTGTTTTTT
cdr3_aa: CSANGLAGGPRGAGELFF

v_call: TRBV27
d_call: .
j_call: TRBJ1-6
clone_size: medium-sized
cdr3_nt: TGTGCCAGCAGCGGACGGATTAATAATTCACCCCTCCACTTT
cdr3_aa: CASSGRINNSPLHF

v_call: TRBV28
d_call: .
j_call: TRBJ2-5
clone_size: many
cdr3_nt: TGTGCCAGCAGTCCCACCTCAGGGGTCCAGTACTTC
cdr3_aa: CASSPTSGVQYF

v_call: TRBV28
d_call: .
j_call: TRBJ2-1
clone_size: .
cdr3_nt: TGTGCCAGCAGTTACTCCCCGGGACGGGGTGCGTTAGGTACGGGAAATGAGCAGTTCTTC
cdr3_aa: CASSYSPGRGALGTGNEQFF

v_call: TRBV5-1
d_call: .
j_call: TRBJ2-1
clone_size: many
cdr3_nt: TGCGCCAGCAGCCGTAATAGCGGAAATGAGCAGTTCTTC
cdr3_aa: CASSRNSGNEQFF

v_call: TRBV7-8
d_call: TRBD1
j_call: TRBJ2-7
clone_size: many
cdr3_nt: TGTGCCAGCAGCGCCCTGGGAGGGACAGGGGGTCGCGAGCAGTACTTC
cdr3_aa: CASSALGGTGGREQYF

v_call: TRBV6-1
d_call: .
j_call: TRBJ1-5
clone_size: many
cdr3_nt: TGTGCCAGCAGTCGACAGGAACTCCAGCCCCAGCATTTT
cdr3_aa: CASSRQELQPQHF

v_call: TRBV27
d_call: TRBD2
j_call: TRBJ2-2
clone_size: once
cdr3_nt: TGTGCCAGCAGTCCGCTAGCGGGAGATAACACCGGGGAGCTGTTTTTT
cdr3_aa: CASSPLAGDNTGELFF

v_call: TRBV6-5
d_call: .
j_call: TRBJ1-3
clone_size: medium-sized
cdr3_nt: TGTGCCAGCAGTTCAGGACAGATCTACTCTGGAAACACCATATATTTT
cdr3_aa: CASSSGQIYSGNTIYF

v_call: TRBV24-1
d_call: TRBD2
j_call: TRBJ2-5
clone_size: many
cdr3_nt: TGTGCCACCAGTGACAATCCGGGACTAGCGGGGGGAAAAGAGACCCAGTACTTC
cdr3_aa: CATSDNPGLAGGKETQYF

v_call: TRBV5-4
d_call: .
j_call: TRBJ2-5
clone_size: .
cdr3_nt: TGTGCCAGCAGTATGGCCGGAAGACAGCCGCAAGAGACCCAGTACTTC
cdr3_aa: CASSMAGRQPQETQYF

v_call: TRBV28
d_call: .
j_call: TRBJ2-7
clone_size: medium-sized
cdr3_nt: TGTGCCAGCAGTTTCGGAGGGGGCGAGCAGTACTTC
cdr3_aa: CASSFGGGEQYF

v_call: TRBV30
d_call: .
j_call: TRBJ1-1
clone_size: many
cdr3_nt: TGTGCCTGGAGCGCTTTGCCCTTGGACACTGAAGCTTTCTTT
cdr3_aa: CAWSALPLDTEAFF

v_call: TRBV28
d_call: .
j_call: TRBJ1-5
clone_size: many
cdr3_nt: TGTGCCAGCAGTTTATGGAGACAGACATCTCTCAATCAGCCCCAGCATTTT
cdr3_aa: CASSLWRQTSLNQPQHF

v_call: TRBV9
d_call: TRBD2
j_call: TRBJ2-5
clone_size: many
cdr3_nt: TGTGCCAGCAGCGCGGGGGGGCGGGAGGTAGAGACCCAGTACTTC
cdr3_aa: CASSAGGREVETQYF

v_call: TRBV18
d_call: .
j_call: TRBJ2-7
clone_size: .
cdr3_nt: TGTGCCAGCTCACCACCTAGCCAGGGTGGGGTATACGAGCAGTACTTC
cdr3_aa: CASSPPSQGGVYEQYF

v_call: TRBV5-1
d_call: TRBD1
j_call: TRBJ2-7
clone_size: many
cdr3_nt: TGCGCCAGCAGCCTGACAGGGGTTTGGGACGAGCAGTACTTC
cdr3_aa: CASSLTGVWDEQYF

v_call: TRBV12-3/TRBV12-4
d_call: TRBD2
j_call: TRBJ2-7
clone_size: medium-sized
cdr3_nt: TGTGCCAGCTCCCGGACTAGCGGGACCTACGAGCAGTACTTC
cdr3_aa: CASSRTSGTYEQYF

v_call: TRBV6-5
d_call: .
j_call: TRBJ1-2
clone_size: .
cdr3_nt: TGTGCCAGCAGTTGGGAGGGGCCGGACTATGGCTACACCTTC
cdr3_aa: CASSWEGPDYGYTF

v_call: TRBV9
d_call: TRBD2
j_call: TRBJ2-1
clone_size: many
cdr3_nt: TGTGCCAGCAGCGTAGAATCTAGCGGGGGGGCAGGGGAGCAGTTCTTC
cdr3_aa: CASSVESSGGAGEQFF

v_call: TRBV30
d_call: .
j_call: TRBJ2-2
clone_size: many
cdr3_nt: TGTGCCTGGAGTGTACGAGTTCTCTGGCGGAACACCGGGGAGCTGTTTTTT
cdr3_aa: CAWSVRVLWRNTGELFF

v_call: TRBV2
d_call: TRBD2
j_call: TRBJ2-7
clone_size: many
cdr3_nt: TGTGCCAGCAGGCTAGGGACTAGCACCTACGAGCAGTACTTC
cdr3_aa: CASRLGTSTYEQYF

v_call: TRBV6-1
d_call: .
j_call: TRBJ2-2
clone_size: .
cdr3_nt: TGTGCCAGCAGTGAATCCCCTGGCGGGGAGCTGTTTTTT
cdr3_aa: CASSESPGGELFF

v_call: TRBV7-9
d_call: TRBD2
j_call: TRBJ2-1
clone_size: .
cdr3_nt: TGTGCCAGCACCGGGGGGGGGTCTTCCTACAATGAGCAGTTCTTC
cdr3_aa: CASTGGGSSYNEQFF

v_call: TRBV5-1
d_call: TRBD2
j_call: TRBJ2-1
clone_size: many
cdr3_nt: TGCGCCAGCAGCTACACCGGACTAGCGTACAATGAGCAGTTCTTC
cdr3_aa: CASSYTGLAYNEQFF

v_call: TRBV6-2/TRBV6-3
d_call: .
j_call: TRBJ2-7
clone_size: .
cdr3_nt: TGTGCCAGCAGTGGATTGGCAGTCCCCTACGAGCAGTACTTC
cdr3_aa: CASSGLAVPYEQYF

v_call: TRBV2
d_call: .
j_call: TRBJ1-1
clone_size: once
cdr3_nt: TGTGCCGGCAGCCAGACAGTGAACACTGAAGATTTCTTT
cdr3_aa: CAGSQTVNTEDFF

v_call: TRBV12-3/TRBV12-4
d_call: .
j_call: TRBJ2-1
clone_size: many
cdr3_nt: TGTGCCAGCAGCGATGTCGGTGGCGGTGAGCAGTTCTTC
cdr3_aa: CASSDVGGGEQFF

v_call: TRBV30
d_call: .
j_call: TRBJ2-3
clone_size: many
cdr3_nt: TGTGCCTGGAGTGTAGACGGACCCCTAACAGATACGCAGTATTTT
cdr3_aa: CAWSVDGPLTDTQYF

v_call: TRBV19
d_call: .
j_call: TRBJ1-5
clone_size: many
cdr3_nt: TGTGCCAGTAGTCTCCGGGACAAAAATCAGCCCCAGCATTTT
cdr3_aa: CASSLRDKNQPQHF

v_call: TRBV2
d_call: TRBD1
j_call: TRBJ2-7
clone_size: .
cdr3_nt: TGTGCCAGCAGTAAAACCGGGACAGGAGGTAAAGAGCAGTACTTC
cdr3_aa: CASSKTGTGGKEQYF

v_call: TRBV29-1
d_call: TRBD2
j_call: TRBJ2-5
clone_size: many
cdr3_nt: TGCAGCGTTGATACGGTCCTAGCGGGAGGTTATGAGACCCAGTACTTC
cdr3_aa: CSVDTVLAGGYETQYF

v_call: TRBV20-1
d_call: TRBD2
j_call: TRBJ2-7
clone_size: medium-sized
cdr3_nt: TGCAGTGCTAAAGGACTAGCGGAGTACGAGCAGTACTTC
cdr3_aa: CSAKGLAEYEQYF

v_call: TRBV6-2/TRBV6-3
d_call: .
j_call: TRBJ1-5
clone_size: .
cdr3_nt: TGTGCCAGCAGTTACCCATCCCGGTGGGGGAGCAATCAGCCCCAGCATTTT
cdr3_aa: CASSYPSRWGSNQPQHF

v_call: TRBV12-3/TRBV12-4
d_call: TRBD1
j_call: TRBJ2-3
clone_size: medium-sized
cdr3_nt: TGTGCCAGCAGTTCCGGACAGGGTGAAGATACGCAGTATTTT
cdr3_aa: CASSSGQGEDTQYF

v_call: TRBV11-2
d_call: TRBD1
j_call: TRBJ2-1
clone_size: once
cdr3_nt: TGTGCCAGCAGCCGCCGGGACAGGGTCTTAAATGAGCAGTTCTTC
cdr3_aa: CASSRRDRVLNEQFF

v_call: TRBV12-3/TRBV12-4
d_call: .
j_call: TRBJ1-1
clone_size: many
cdr3_nt: TGTGCCAGCAGTAACAACGGCGAAGCTTTCTTT
cdr3_aa: CASSNNGEAFF